The 10 T cell receptor beta chains below all came from one sample that was sequenced in a study of blood T cell repertoires in COVID-19. The repertoire was sequenced with immunoSEQ multiplex PCR; TCRdb's copy has only in-frame clones and lacks some. Of 100,000 to 120,000 clones listed, around nine tenths were seen once; the top ten hold more than 4.5%. The specimen sequenced was peripheral blood. The source is a human donor in a cohort sampled during active COVID-19.

About this clone itself: This CDR3 is also generated by other DNA sequences in the sample. This chain joins TRBV7-2 and TRBJ2-7; TRBD2 agrees at 13 bases. The CDR3 length is 15 residues. CDR1 and CDR2 from the germline V gene are SGHTA and FQGNSA. V shed 2 bases, J shed 4 bases, and the junction held 2 bases outside the gene matches. The CDR3 region is CASSLRTSGSYEQYF. The CDR3 coding sequence is TGTGCCAGCAGCTTAAGGACTAGCGGGAGTTACGAGCAGTACTTC. The whole variable domain, filled in from reference TRBV7-2 and TRBJ2-7, reads GAGVSQSPSNKVTEKGKDVELRCDPISGHTALYWYRQSLGQGLEFLIYFQGNSAPDKSGLPSDRFSAERTGGSVSTLTIQRTQQEDSAVYLCASSLRTSGSYEQYFGPGTRLTVT.

J is TRBJ1-4 and V is TRBV18, with D maybe TRBD1 (5 bases). The V gene's germline CDR1 is KGHSH and CDR2 LQKENI. Trimming stripped 2 bases from V and 5 bases from J, with 9 bases between. The CDR3 is 14 amino acids. CDR3: CASSPARDNEKLFF. The CDR3, as DNA: TGTGCCAGCTCACCAGCGCGGGACAATGAAAAACTGTTTTTT.

The chain uses TRBV4-2 and TRBJ2-7; 8 bases align to TRBD2. The germline V gene encodes CDR1 LGHNA and CDR2 YNFKEQ. V was clipped by 3 bases and J by 2 bases; unmatched bases: 3. The CDR3 contains 14 residues. This CDR3 is CASSQGGLAYEQYF. CDR3 bases: TGTGCCAGCAGCCAGGGGGGACTAGCCTACGAGCAGTACTTC.

This clone has just a few counts. The same CDR3 is also encoded by other DNA sequences in this sample. This chain joins TRBV19 and TRBJ1-1, with a weak D call TRBD1 (5 bases). V shed 5 bases and J shed 4 bases, with 11 bases lying between them. This CDR3 contains 13 residues. Germline V gene lookup returns CDR1 LNHDA and CDR2 SQIVND (reference sequence). CDR3 region: CASSPQGGTEAFF. Here the CDR3 DNA reads TGTGCCAGTAGTCCCCAGGGAGGCACTGAAGCTTTCTTT.

The chain couples TRBV11-2 to TRBJ1-6, with D possibly TRBD1 on 6 matching bases. The CDR3 consists of 16 residues. V lost 1 base, J lost 7 bases, and 14 bases lay in between. Germline CDR1 reads SGHAT; CDR2 reads FQNNGV. Here the CDR3 reads CASSLGYRARNSPLHF. CDR3 sequence (DNA): TGTGCCAGCAGCTTAGGATACAGGGCGCGGAATTCACCCCTCCACTTT. Using reference TRBV11-2 and TRBJ1-6 for the parts outside the CDR3, the full variable domain is EAGVAQSPRYKIIEKRQSVAFWCNPISGHATLYWYQQILGQGPKLLIQFQNNGVVDDSQLPKDRFSAERLKGVDSTLKIQPAKLEDSAVYLCASSLGYRARNSPLHFGNGTRLTVT.

The J gene is TRBJ2-2, the V gene TRBV5-1; 12 bases are shared with TRBD2. Germline-derived CDR1 and CDR2 are SGHRS and YFSETQ. The CDR3 is 18 residues long. After removal of 0 bases from V and 6 bases from J, the junction contained 9 bases not matched to a gene. CDR3 bases: TGCGCCAGCAGCTTGGTTCCAGACCGACTAGCGGGAGCCGGGGAGCTGTTTTTT. Translating it yields CASSLVPDRLAGAGELFF. The complete variable domain, with remaining parts taken from reference TRBV5-1 and TRBJ2-2, reads KAGVTQTPRYLIKTRGQQVTLSCSPISGHRSVSWYQQTPGQGLQFLFEYFSETQRNKGNFPGRFSGRQFSNSRSEMNVSTLELGDSALYLCASSLVPDRLAGAGELFFGEGSRLTVL.

The chain couples TRBV29-1 to TRBJ2-1, with D possibly being TRBD2 (6 bases). The germline V gene encodes CDR1 SQVTM and CDR2 ANQGSEA. This CDR3 spans 15 amino acids. Trimming took 3 bases from V and 3 from J, leaving 15 bases between them. CDR3 coding DNA: TGCAGCGTTGAGGGGGAGGACCGAGTCTACAATGAGCAGTTCTTC. Translation: CSVEGEDRVYNEQFF.

V gene TRBV5-1 combines with J gene TRBJ2-1; no reliable D call. The CDR3 contains 14 residues. The germline V gene has CDR1 SGHRS and CDR2 YFSETQ. V lost 0 bases, J lost 1 base, and 5 bases lay in between. CDR3 sequence (DNA): TGCGCCAGCAGCTTGGGGGCGTCCTACAATGAGCAGTTCTTC. Its protein product is CASSLGASYNEQFF.

This chain links TRBV19 with TRBJ1-1, with TRBD1 matching 7 bases. The J segment lost 1 base and the V segment lost 7 bases, leaving 3 bases of the junction unmatched. This CDR3 comprises 13 residues. CDR1 and CDR2 from the germline V gene are LNHDA and SQIVND (reference sequence). The CDR3 bases are TGTGCCAGTATTCCAGGGGGGAACACTGAAGCTTTCTTT. It yields the protein CASIPGGNTEAFF.

The chain carries TRBV12-3 or TRBV12-4 and TRBJ2-1; 7 bases agree with TRBD1. Trimming removed 5 bases from V and 11 bases from J; junction bases left unmatched: 6. This CDR3 comprises 12 residues. CDR3 amino acids: CASSLTGRKQFF. DNA for the CDR3: TGTGCCAGCAGTCTGACAGGGCGAAAGCAGTTCTTC.